This T cell receptor beta chain was observed in a study of blood T cell repertoires in COVID-19. Whole-study context: Researchers got acute and convalescent COVID-19 samples from the United States, Italy and Spain.

The V end was cut by 1 base, the J end by 2 bases, with 15 bases between. The CDR3 consists of 16 residues. The V gene's germline CDR1 is LGHNA and CDR2 YNFKEQ. Profiled with immunoSEQ multiplex PCR; TCRdb holds only in-frame clones, not every one. The sample carries some 70,000 clones, 85% to 90% recorded once. Sequencing was done on a sample of peripheral blood. The chain carries TRBV4-2 and TRBJ2-7; a possible D gene is TRBD1 (6 bases). The clonotype was recovered from a man in his fifties or sixties with active COVID-19. CDR3 coding DNA: TGTGCCAGCAGCCAAGCTCTGGACAGAACAACCTACGAGCAGTACTTC. Translation gives CASSQALDRTTYEQYF.